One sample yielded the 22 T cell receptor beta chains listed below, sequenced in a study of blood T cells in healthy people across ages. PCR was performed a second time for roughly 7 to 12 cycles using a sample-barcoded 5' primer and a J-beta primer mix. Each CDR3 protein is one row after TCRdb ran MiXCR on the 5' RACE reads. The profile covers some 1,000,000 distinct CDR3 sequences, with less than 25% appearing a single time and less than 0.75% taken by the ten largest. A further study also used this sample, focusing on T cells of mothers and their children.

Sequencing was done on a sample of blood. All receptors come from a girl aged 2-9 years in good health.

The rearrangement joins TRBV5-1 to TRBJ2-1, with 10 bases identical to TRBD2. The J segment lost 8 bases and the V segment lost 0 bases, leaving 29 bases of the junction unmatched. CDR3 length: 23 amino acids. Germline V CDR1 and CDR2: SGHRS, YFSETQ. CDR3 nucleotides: TGCGCCAGCAGCTTGGCCTCAACTGCCGGGAGGGCTAGCGGGAGTAGGGGTATTGATGAGCAGTTCTTC. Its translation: CASSLASTAGRASGSRGIDEQFF. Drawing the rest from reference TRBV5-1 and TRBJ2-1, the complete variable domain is KAGVTQTPRYLIKTRGQQVTLSCSPISGHRSVSWYQQTPGQGLQFLFEYFSETQRNKGNFPGRFSGRQFSNSRSEMNVSTLELGDSALYLCASSLASTAGRASGSRGIDEQFFGPGTRLTVL.

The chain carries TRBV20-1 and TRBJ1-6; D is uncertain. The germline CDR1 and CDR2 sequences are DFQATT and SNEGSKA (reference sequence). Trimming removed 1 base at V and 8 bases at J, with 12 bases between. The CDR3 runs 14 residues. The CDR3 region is CSARATFVDSPLHF. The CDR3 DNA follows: TGCAGTGCTAGAGCGACCTTCGTCGATTCACCCCTCCACTTT.

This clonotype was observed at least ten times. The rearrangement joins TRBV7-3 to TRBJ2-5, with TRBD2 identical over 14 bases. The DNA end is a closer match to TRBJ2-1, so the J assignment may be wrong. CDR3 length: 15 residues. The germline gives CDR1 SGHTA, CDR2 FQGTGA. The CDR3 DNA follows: TGTGCCAGCAGCCCCGGGACTAGCGGGGGCGATGAGCAGTTCTTC. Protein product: CASSPGTSGGDEQFF.

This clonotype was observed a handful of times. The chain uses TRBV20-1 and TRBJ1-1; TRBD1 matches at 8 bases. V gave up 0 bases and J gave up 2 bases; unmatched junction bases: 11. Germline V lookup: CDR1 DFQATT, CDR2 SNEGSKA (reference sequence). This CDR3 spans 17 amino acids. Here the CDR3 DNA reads TGCAGTGCTAGAGATCGCGACAGGGGAAGTCTAAACACTGAAGCTTTCTTT. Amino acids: CSARDRDRGSLNTEAFF.

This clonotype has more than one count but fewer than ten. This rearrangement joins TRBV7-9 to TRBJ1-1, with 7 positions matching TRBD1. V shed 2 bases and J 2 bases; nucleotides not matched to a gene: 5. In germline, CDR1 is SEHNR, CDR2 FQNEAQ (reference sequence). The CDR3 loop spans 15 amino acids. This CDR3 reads CASSLPDRLNTEAFF. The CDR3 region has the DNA TGTGCCAGCAGCTTACCGGACAGGTTAAACACTGAAGCTTTCTTT. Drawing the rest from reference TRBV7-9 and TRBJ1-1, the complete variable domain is DTGVSQNPRHKITKRGQNVTFRCDPISEHNRLYWYRQTLGQGPEFLTYFQNEAQLEKSRLLSDRFSAERPKGSFSTLEIQRTEQGDSAMYLCASSLPDRLNTEAFFGQGTRLTVV.

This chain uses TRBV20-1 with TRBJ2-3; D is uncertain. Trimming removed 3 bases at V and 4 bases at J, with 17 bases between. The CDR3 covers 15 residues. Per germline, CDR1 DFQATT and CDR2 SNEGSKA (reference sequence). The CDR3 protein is CSARSPVDSSDTQYF. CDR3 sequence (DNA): TGCAGTGCTAGGTCCCCCGTGGATAGTTCAGATACGCAGTATTTT.

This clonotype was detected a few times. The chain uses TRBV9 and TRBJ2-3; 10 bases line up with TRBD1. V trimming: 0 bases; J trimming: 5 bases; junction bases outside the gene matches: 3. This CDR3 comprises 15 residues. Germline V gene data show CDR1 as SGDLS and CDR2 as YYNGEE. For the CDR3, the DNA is TGTGCCAGCAGCGTAGCCCGGACAGGGGGAGATACGCAGTATTTT. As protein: CASSVARTGGDTQYF.

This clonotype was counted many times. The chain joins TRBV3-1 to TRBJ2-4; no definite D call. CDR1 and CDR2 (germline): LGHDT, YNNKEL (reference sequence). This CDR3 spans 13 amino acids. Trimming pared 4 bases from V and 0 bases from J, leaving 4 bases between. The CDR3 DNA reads TGTGCCAGCAGCCCCATAGCCAAAAACATTCAGTACTTC. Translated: CASSPIAKNIQYF.

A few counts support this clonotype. CDR3 sequence: CASNTGGNTEAFF. In DNA, the CDR3 is TGTGCCAGCAACACAGGGGGGAACACTGAAGCTTTCTTT. V usage is TRBV12-3 or TRBV12-4 and J usage is TRBJ1-1; 8 nucleotides line up with TRBD1. The CDR3 covers 13 residues. The V and J ends lost 7 bases and 1 base, in that order; junction bases with no gene match: 2.

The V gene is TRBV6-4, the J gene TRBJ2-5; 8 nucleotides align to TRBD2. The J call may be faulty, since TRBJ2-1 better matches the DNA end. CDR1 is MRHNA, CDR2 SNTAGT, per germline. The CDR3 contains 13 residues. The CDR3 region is CASSETTSGEQFF. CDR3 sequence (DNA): TGTGCCAGCAGTGAAACAACTAGCGGTGAGCAGTTCTTC.

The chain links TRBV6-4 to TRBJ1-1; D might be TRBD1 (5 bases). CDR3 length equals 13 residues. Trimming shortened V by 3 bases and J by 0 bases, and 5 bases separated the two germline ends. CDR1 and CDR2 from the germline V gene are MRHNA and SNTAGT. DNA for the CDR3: TGTGCCAGCAGTGAAGGGGTGAACACTGAAGCTTTCTTT. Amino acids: CASSEGVNTEAFF.

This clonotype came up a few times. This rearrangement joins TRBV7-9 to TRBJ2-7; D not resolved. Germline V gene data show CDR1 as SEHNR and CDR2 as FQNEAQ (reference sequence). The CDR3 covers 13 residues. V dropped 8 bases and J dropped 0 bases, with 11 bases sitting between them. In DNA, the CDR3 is TGTGCCAGCGGAACAGAACTCTCCTACGAGCAGTACTTC. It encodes CASGTELSYEQYF.

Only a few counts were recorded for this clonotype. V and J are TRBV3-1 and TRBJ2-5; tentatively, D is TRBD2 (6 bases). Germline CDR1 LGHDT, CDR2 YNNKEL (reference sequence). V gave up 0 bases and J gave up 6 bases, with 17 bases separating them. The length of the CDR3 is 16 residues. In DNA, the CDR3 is TGTGCCAGCAGCCAAGAAATGTCGAGGGCGGGAAAGACCCAGTACTTC. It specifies CASSQEMSRAGKTQYF.

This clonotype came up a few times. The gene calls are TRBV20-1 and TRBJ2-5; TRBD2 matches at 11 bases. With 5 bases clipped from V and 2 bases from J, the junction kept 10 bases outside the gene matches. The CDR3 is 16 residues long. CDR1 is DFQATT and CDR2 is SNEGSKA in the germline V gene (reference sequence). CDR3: CSALIGGLAVQETQYF. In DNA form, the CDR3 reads TGCAGTGCTCTCATAGGGGGACTAGCGGTTCAAGAGACCCAGTACTTC.

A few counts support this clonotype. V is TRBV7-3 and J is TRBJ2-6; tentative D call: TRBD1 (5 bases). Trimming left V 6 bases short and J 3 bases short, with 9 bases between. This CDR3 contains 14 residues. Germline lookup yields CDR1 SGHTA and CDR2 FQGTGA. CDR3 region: CASSLTGGANVLTF. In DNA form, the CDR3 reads TGTGCCAGCAGTCTAACAGGTGGGGCCAACGTCCTGACTTTC.

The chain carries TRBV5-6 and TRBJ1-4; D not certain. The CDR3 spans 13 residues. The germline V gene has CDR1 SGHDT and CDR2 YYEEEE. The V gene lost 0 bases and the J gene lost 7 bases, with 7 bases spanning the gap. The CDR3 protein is CASSLGTTEKLFF. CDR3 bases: TGTGCCAGCAGCTTGGGGACGACTGAAAAACTGTTTTTT.

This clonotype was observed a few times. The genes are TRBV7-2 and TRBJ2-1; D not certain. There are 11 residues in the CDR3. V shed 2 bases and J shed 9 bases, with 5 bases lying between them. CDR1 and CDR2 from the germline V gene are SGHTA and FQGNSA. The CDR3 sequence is CASSLRIEQFF. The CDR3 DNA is TGTGCCAGCAGCTTAAGGATTGAGCAGTTCTTC. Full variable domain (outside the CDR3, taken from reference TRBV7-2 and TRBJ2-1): GAGVSQSPSNKVTEKGKDVELRCDPISGHTALYWYRQSLGQGLEFLIYFQGNSAPDKSGLPSDRFSAERTGGSVSTLTIQRTQQEDSAVYLCASSLRIEQFFGPGTRLTVL.

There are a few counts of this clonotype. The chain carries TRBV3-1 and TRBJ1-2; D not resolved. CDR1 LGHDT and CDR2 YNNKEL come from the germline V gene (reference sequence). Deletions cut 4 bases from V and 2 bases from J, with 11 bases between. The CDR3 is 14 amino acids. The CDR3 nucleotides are TGTGCCAGCAGCCCCGGAGGGAGAAACTATGGCTACACCTTC. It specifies CASSPGGRNYGYTF.

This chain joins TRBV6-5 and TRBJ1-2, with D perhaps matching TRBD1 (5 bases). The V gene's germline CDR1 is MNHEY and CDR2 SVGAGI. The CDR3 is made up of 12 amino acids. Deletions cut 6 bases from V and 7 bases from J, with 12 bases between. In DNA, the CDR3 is TGTGCCAGCAGCTCCTCTGGGGGTGGCTACACCTTC. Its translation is CASSSSGGGYTF.

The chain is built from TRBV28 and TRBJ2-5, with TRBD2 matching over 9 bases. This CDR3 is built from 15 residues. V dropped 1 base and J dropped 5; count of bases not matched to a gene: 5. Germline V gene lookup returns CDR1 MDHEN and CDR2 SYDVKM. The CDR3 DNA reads TGTGCCAGCAGTTTATTAGCGGGAGCGGAGGAGACCCAGTACTTC. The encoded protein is CASSLLAGAEETQYF.

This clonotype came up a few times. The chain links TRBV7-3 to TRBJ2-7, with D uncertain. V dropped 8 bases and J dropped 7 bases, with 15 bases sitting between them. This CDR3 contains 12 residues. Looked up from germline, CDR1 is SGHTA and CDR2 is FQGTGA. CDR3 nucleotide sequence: TGTGCCAGCCGGACGGCGATGGGGGAGCAGTACTTC. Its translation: CASRTAMGEQYF.

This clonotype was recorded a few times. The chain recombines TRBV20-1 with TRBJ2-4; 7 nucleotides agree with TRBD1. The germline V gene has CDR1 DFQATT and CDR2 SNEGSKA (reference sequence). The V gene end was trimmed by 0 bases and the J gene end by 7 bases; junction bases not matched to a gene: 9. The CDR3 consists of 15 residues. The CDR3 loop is CSARDLTGTENIQYF. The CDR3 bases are TGCAGTGCTAGAGATTTAACCGGGACAGAGAACATTCAGTACTTC.